The 15 T cell receptor beta chains below were found in one sample sequenced in a study of T cell responses to AZD1222 COVID-19 vaccine. Libraries were prepared by immunoSEQ multiplex PCR; TCRdb keeps only in-frame clonotypes and omits some of them. Of some 110,000 clones in the sample, about 89% were seen once. Specimen: peripheral blood, collected on day 0 of AZD1222 vaccination. Source of these receptors: an adult in good health.

V gene TRBV5-4 combines with J gene TRBJ1-2; 9 nucleotides agree with TRBD1. Trimming at V came to 4 bases and at J to 4 bases, leaving 5 bases not matched to a gene. The CDR3 consists of 14 residues. Germline CDR1 SGHNT, CDR2 YYREEE (reference sequence). CDR3: CASSPGQGAYGYTF. The CDR3 coding sequence is TGTGCCAGCAGCCCGGGACAGGGAGCCTATGGCTACACCTTC.

The chain links TRBV7-6 to TRBJ2-7, with D perhaps matching TRBD1 (7 bases). The germline gives CDR1 SGHVS, CDR2 FNYEAQ. The germline V and J ends were trimmed by 1 base and 6 bases, with 10 bases remaining between them. The CDR3 runs 13 residues. CDR3 sequence: CASSLVQGGEQYF. The DNA of the CDR3 is TGTGCCAGCAGCTTAGTTCAGGGGGGCGAGCAGTACTTC.

This clone was detected once. The junction departs from the called germline gene at one end, perhaps through a read error. This chain uses TRBV7-6 with TRBJ1-2, with 8 bases fitting TRBD1. The CDR3 sequence is 11 residues long. The V gene's germline CDR1 is SGHVS and CDR2 FNYEAQ. CDR3 sequence: CASSGTGTGEF. The CDR3 nucleotides read TGTGCCAGCAGCGGGACCGGGACAGGCGAATTC.

The chain links TRBV7-2 to TRBJ2-7; 13 bases align to TRBD2. Germline loops: CDR1 SGHTA, CDR2 FQGNSA. The trim removed 5 bases at V and 7 bases at J, leaving 5 bases unmatched. The CDR3 length is 14 residues. The CDR3 DNA reads TGTGCCAGCAGCCAAAGGACTAGCGGGGGAGAGCAGTACTTC. This encodes CASSQRTSGGEQYF.

This chain uses TRBV7-8 with TRBJ2-1; weak D call: TRBD2 (6 bases). V dropped 5 bases and J dropped 4 bases, with 15 bases sitting between them. The CDR3 extends over 15 amino acids. Looked up from germline, CDR1 is SGHVS and CDR2 is FQNEAQ. In DNA, the CDR3 is TGTGCCAGCAGCACGGGACTCCATAAATACAATGAGCAGTTCTTC. Amino acids: CASSTGLHKYNEQFF.

This chain connects TRBV12-3 or TRBV12-4 to TRBJ2-2, with D unclear. V lost 6 bases and J lost 8, with 10 bases in between. The CDR3 totals 12 residues. CDR3: CASSPYIGELFF. The CDR3 nucleotides read TGTGCCAGCAGCCCCTATATAGGGGAGCTGTTTTTT.

This clone appeared once. The rearrangement links TRBV7-8 to TRBJ1-2; 10 bases are a match to TRBD1. The CDR3 consists of 15 residues. Germline lookup yields CDR1 SGHVS and CDR2 FQNEAQ. The V gene end was trimmed by 1 base and the J gene end by 3 bases; junction bases not matched to a gene: 2. This CDR3 is CASSLGQGAHYGYTF. The DNA of the CDR3 is TGTGCCAGCAGCTTAGGACAGGGGGCGCACTATGGCTACACCTTC.

The chain carries TRBV6-1 and TRBJ2-3; 8 bases align to TRBD1. This CDR3 region has 17 residues. Germline V gene sequence: CDR1 MNHNS, CDR2 SASEGT. V shed 4 bases, J shed 0 bases, and the junction held 9 bases outside the gene matches. CDR3: CASSVGQEVSSTDTQYF. The CDR3 bases are TGTGCCAGCAGTGTGGGACAGGAGGTTTCTAGCACAGATACGCAGTATTTT.

This clone was picked up one time. The V gene is TRBV12-3 or TRBV12-4, the J gene TRBJ1-2, with D maybe TRBD1 (5 bases). The CDR3 loop spans 12 amino acids. Trimming left V 6 bases short and J 5 bases short, with 10 bases between. CDR3: CASSKDIYGYTF. The DNA for the CDR3 is TGTGCCAGCAGCAAGGACATTTATGGCTACACCTTC.

The chain joins TRBV5-4 to TRBJ1-3, with 10 bases that match TRBD1. The CDR3 contains 15 residues. V trimming: 6 bases; J trimming: 3 bases; junction bases outside the gene matches: 6. Germline CDR1 SGHNT, CDR2 YYREEE (reference sequence). The CDR3 DNA follows: TGTGCCAGCAAACCAGACAGGGGGCTTGGAAACACCATATATTTT. Translating it yields CASKPDRGLGNTIYF.

This chain's CDR3 is CASRGGAGNEQFF. CDR3 nucleotides: TGTGCCAGCCGGGGGGGTGCTGGAAATGAGCAGTTCTTC. The chain recombines TRBV5-4 with TRBJ2-1; 8 nucleotides line up with TRBD2. Per the germline V gene, CDR1 is SGHNT and CDR2 is YYREEE (reference sequence). The CDR3 is 13 residues long. The junction had 7 bases not matched to a gene; V was cut back by 7 bases and J by 7 bases.

The CDR3 DNA sequence: TGTGCCAGCAGCTTGTGGCGCGTCGCATCTGGGGCCAACGTCCTGACTTTC. Translated, it gives CASSLWRVASGANVLTF. The J gene is TRBJ2-6, the V gene TRBV5-6; the D is unclear. Trimming removed 1 base from V and 1 base from J, with 12 bases in between. Germline-derived CDR1 and CDR2 are SGHDT and YYEEEE. The CDR3 loop spans 17 amino acids.

The gene calls are TRBV11-2 and TRBJ2-7, with D possibly being TRBD1 or TRBD2 (5 bases each). The CDR3 loop spans 15 amino acids. The ends were cut back, 5 bases at V and 7 bases at J, with 21 bases in the middle. Per germline, CDR1 SGHAT and CDR2 FQNNGV. The CDR3 loop reads CASSKMGRRDEEQYF. The DNA of the CDR3 is TGTGCCAGCAGCAAAATGGGCCGTCGGGACGAGGAGCAGTACTTC.

This clone was counted a few times. The chain couples TRBV7-9 to TRBJ1-5, with a possible D match to TRBD1 (5 bases). V shed 6 bases and J shed 7 bases, with 13 bases lying between them. The CDR3 covers 13 residues. CDR1 and CDR2 from the germline V gene are SEHNR and FQNEAQ (reference sequence). The CDR3 is CASSPQGFQPQHF. CDR3 nucleotides: TGTGCCAGCAGTCCCCAGGGATTCCAGCCCCAGCATTTT.

The rearrangement joins TRBV7-3 to TRBJ1-2, with 8 nucleotides matching TRBD1. CDR3 size: 16 residues. Germline V gene sequence: CDR1 SGHTA, CDR2 FQGTGA. The trim removed 2 bases at V and 3 bases at J, leaving 8 bases unmatched. The CDR3: CASSLGPDRGDYGYTF. The CDR3 DNA reads TGTGCCAGCAGCTTAGGTCCCGACAGGGGCGACTATGGCTACACCTTC.